This T cell receptor (beta chain) is drawn from a study of T cell changes during pregnancy in multiple sclerosis. This CDR3 spans 12 amino acids. V was clipped by 0 bases and J by 9 bases, with 7 bases between them. Germline CDR1 and CDR2: SGDLS and YYNGEE. The assay was immunoSEQ multiplex PCR, and TCRdb's table has in-frame clones only and misses some. The sample lists tens of thousands of clones, more than 90% seen once, with 0.35% to 0.4% in the top ten. The sequenced sample was CD4+ T cells from peripheral blood mononuclear cells, obtained in the second trimester of pregnancy. This TCR was sampled from a female donor with multiple sclerosis, enrolled in a pregnancy study. This rearrangement joins TRBV9 to TRBJ1-5; D is ambiguous. As DNA, the CDR3 is TGTGCCAGCAGCGTAGAGGGAGGGCCCCAGCATTTT. Its translation: CASSVEGGPQHF.